These 27 T cell receptor beta chains came from one sample sequenced in a study of T cell changes during pregnancy in multiple sclerosis. TCRdb's copy holds only in-frame clones and misses some; the assay was immunoSEQ multiplex PCR. The table has about 48,000 clones, 94% seen once. The sequences come from CD4+ T cells from peripheral blood mononuclear cells, collected in the first trimester of pregnancy. These receptors were collected from a female donor with multiple sclerosis, enrolled in a pregnancy study.

The chain couples TRBV21-1 to TRBJ1-5; the tabulated D call, TRBD1, remains unverified against the DNA. TRBV21-1 is listed as a pseudogene. The CDR3 runs to 14 residues. The CDR3 sequence is CASRPQGFGQPQHF. Here the CDR3 DNA reads TGTGCCAGCAGACCACAGGGGTTTGGTCAGCCCCAGCATTTT.

This chain connects TRBV6-5 to TRBJ2-7, with a possible D match to TRBD1 (6 bases). The germline V gene encodes CDR1 MNHEY and CDR2 SVGAGI. Between the trimmed V and J ends, which lost 4 bases and 6 bases, there was a span of 10 bases. This CDR3 contains 12 residues. The CDR3 protein is CASSSQGVEQYF. In DNA, the CDR3 is TGTGCCAGCAGTTCACAGGGAGTCGAGCAGTACTTC.

J is TRBJ1-1 and V is TRBV6-5; D unclear. The length of the CDR3 is 14 residues. Looked up from germline, CDR1 is MNHEY and CDR2 is SVGAGI. V lost 2 bases and J 3 bases, leaving 10 bases between the germline ends. DNA of the CDR3: TGTGCCAGCAGTTACGGAGGTCAGGACACTGAAGCTTTCTTT. Its protein is CASSYGGQDTEAFF.

The V and J genes are TRBV6-5 and TRBJ1-1, with 7 nucleotides matching TRBD1. J lost 7 bases, V lost 7 bases, and 9 bases had no gene match. The CDR3 contains 13 residues. The germline V gene encodes CDR1 MNHEY and CDR2 SVGAGI. For the CDR3, the DNA is TGTGCCAGCACCACCCCAGGGGGTGTTGAAGCTTTCTTT. The encoded protein is CASTTPGGVEAFF.

The J gene is TRBJ2-2, the V gene TRBV5-1, with TRBD1 matching 9 bases. The CDR3 totals 15 residues. CDR1 SGHRS and CDR2 YFSETQ come from the germline V gene. Losses at the gene ends were 6 bases for V and 2 bases for J; bases not matched to a gene: 5. DNA for the CDR3: TGCGCCAGCATCCGGGACAGGGATAACACCGGGGAGCTGTTTTTT. Encoded protein: CASIRDRDNTGELFF. Based on the CDR3 plus reference TRBV5-1 and TRBJ2-2, the full variable domain is KAGVTQTPRYLIKTRGQQVTLSCSPISGHRSVSWYQQTPGQGLQFLFEYFSETQRNKGNFPGRFSGRQFSNSRSEMNVSTLELGDSALYLCASIRDRDNTGELFFGEGSRLTVL.

The chain combines TRBV4-1 with TRBJ2-7, with 10 nucleotides matching TRBD2. Trimming cost V 2 bases and J 6 bases; bases outside gene matches: 7. The CDR3 loop spans 15 amino acids. Germline V gene sequence: CDR1 MGHRA, CDR2 YSYEKL. The CDR3 loop reads CASSQLAGGRPEQYF. The DNA for the CDR3 is TGCGCCAGCAGCCAATTAGCGGGGGGCCGCCCCGAGCAGTACTTC.

A few counts support this clone. The chain combines TRBV30 with TRBJ2-1; D perhaps matches TRBD1 (5 bases). CDR1 and CDR2 (germline): GTSNPN, SVGIG (reference sequence). V was clipped by 1 base and J by 9 bases, with 10 bases between them. CDR3 length: 12 amino acids. DNA for the CDR3: TGTGCCTGGAGTGACAGGTGGGGTGAGCAGTTCTTC. Translating gives CAWSDRWGEQFF. The variable domain in full, with the rest retrieved from reference TRBV30 and TRBJ2-1, is SQTIHQWPATLVQPVGSPLSLECTVEGTSNPNLYWYRQAAGRGLQLLFYSVGIGQISSEVPQNLSASRPQDRQFILSSKKLLLSDSGFYLCAWSDRWGEQFFGPGTRLTVL.

The chain combines TRBV9 with TRBJ2-7, with D possibly being TRBD2 (6 bases). Germline lookup yields CDR1 SGDLS and CDR2 YYNGEE. V lost 0 bases, J lost 2 bases, and 9 bases lay in between. The CDR3 length is 14 residues. This CDR3 is CASSVGRGAYEQYF. DNA for the CDR3: TGTGCCAGCAGCGTAGGGCGGGGCGCCTACGAGCAGTACTTC.

The V call is TRBV27, the J call TRBJ2-6; 9 bases match TRBD1. The CDR3 is 17 residues long. The germline V gene has CDR1 MNHEY and CDR2 SMNVEV (reference sequence). V lost 4 bases, J lost 2 bases, and 6 bases stayed unmatched. CDR3 nucleotides: TGTGCCAGCAGTTCCACCGGGACAGGGACTGGGGCCAACGTCCTGACTTTC. Translated: CASSSTGTGTGANVLTF.

This clone showed up just once. This chain uses TRBV5-1 with TRBJ2-7, with D perhaps TRBD2 (6 bases). The CDR3 is made up of 19 amino acids. In germline, CDR1 is SGHRS, CDR2 YFSETQ. Trimming took off 0 bases at V and 0 bases at J, with 22 bases between the two ends. CDR3 sequence (DNA): TGCGCCAGCAGCTTGGCCGCGGGGCTCTTTGTCGGGAGCTCCTACGAGCAGTACTTC. It yields the protein CASSLAAGLFVGSSYEQYF.

The genes are TRBV10-3 and TRBJ2-3, with 7 positions matching TRBD2. The CDR3 runs 15 residues. Germline CDR1 and CDR2: ENHRY and SYGVKD. V shed 11 bases, J shed 0 bases, and the junction held 11 bases outside the gene matches. The CDR3: CASSPIAGSTDTQYF. Here the CDR3 DNA reads TGTGCCTCCTCCCCAATAGCGGGTAGCACAGATACGCAGTATTTT.

The V call is TRBV15, the J call TRBJ1-5; D perhaps matches TRBD1 (5 bases). Germline V CDR1 and CDR2: LNHNV, YYDKDF (reference sequence). The CDR3 has 18 amino acids. Deletions cut 0 bases from V and 6 bases from J, with 21 bases between. The chain's CDR3 is CATSREHRPFRDFQPQHF. Here the CDR3 DNA reads TGTGCCACCAGCAGAGAGCATCGTCCTTTCAGGGATTTTCAGCCCCAGCATTTT.

J is TRBJ2-1 and V is TRBV11-3; tentative D call: TRBD1 (6 bases). Trimming shortened V by 6 bases and J by 8 bases, and 14 bases separated the two germline ends. CDR1 is SGHNT, CDR2 YENEEA, per germline. This CDR3 region has 13 residues. In nucleotides, the CDR3 is TGTGCCAGCAGTTTCAACAGGGACCATGAGCAGTTCTTC. Translation gives CASSFNRDHEQFF.

Written as DNA, the CDR3 is TGTGCCAGCAGCTTGGAGGGTCAAGGGACATCTTACAATGAGCAGTTCTTC. It translates to CASSLEGQGTSYNEQFF. The chain uses TRBV5-4 and TRBJ2-1; possible D gene TRBD1, 6 bases. The CDR3 totals 17 residues. V was pared by 0 bases and J by 4 bases, with 17 bases between. Germline-derived CDR1 and CDR2 are SGHNT and YYREEE (reference sequence).

For the CDR3, the DNA is TGTGCCAGCAGCGTAGGTTGGGCAGTTACCTACGAGCAGTACTTC. Encoded protein: CASSVGWAVTYEQYF. The genes are TRBV9 and TRBJ2-7, with unresolved D. The CDR3 is made up of 15 amino acids. The ends were cut back, 0 bases at V and 2 bases at J, with 12 bases in the middle. Germline loops: CDR1 SGDLS, CDR2 YYNGEE.

This chain connects TRBV7-9 to TRBJ2-7; D is undetermined. The CDR3 is 12 residues long. V was trimmed by 5 bases and J by 2 bases, leaving 7 bases between them. Germline V lookup: CDR1 SEHNR, CDR2 FQNEAQ (reference sequence). The chain's CDR3 is CASSAEAYEQYF. CDR3 nucleotides: TGTGCCAGCAGCGCAGAGGCCTACGAGCAGTACTTC.

This clone occurred a few times. The chain carries TRBV5-4 and TRBJ2-3; the D is unclear. This CDR3 contains 15 residues. In germline, CDR1 is SGHNT, CDR2 YYREEE (reference sequence). Trimming cost V 0 bases and J 2 bases, with 10 bases left between them. The CDR3 coding sequence is TGTGCCAGCAGCTTGGCCTTTCCTCTCACAGATACGCAGTATTTT. It yields the protein CASSLAFPLTDTQYF.

The V and J genes are TRBV27 and TRBJ2-1, with 7 bases that match TRBD1. The CDR3 consists of 15 residues. Looked up from germline, CDR1 is MNHEY and CDR2 is SMNVEV (reference sequence). Unmatched junction bases numbered 4, after V lost 5 bases and J lost 0 bases. This CDR3 is CASSPDRISYNEQFF. The CDR3 region has the DNA TGTGCCAGCAGTCCGGACAGGATCTCCTACAATGAGCAGTTCTTC.

The chain carries TRBV4-2 and TRBJ2-3; 7 nucleotides line up with TRBD2. Germline lookup yields CDR1 LGHNA and CDR2 YNFKEQ. Trimming removed 0 bases from V and 3 bases from J; junction bases left unmatched: 6. The CDR3 is 16 amino acids. The CDR3 DNA reads as TGTGCCAGCAGCCAAGAAAGGGCTAGCGGAACAGATACGCAGTATTTT. Its protein is CASSQERASGTDTQYF.

CDR3 residues: CASSSTRTGPGGGYTF. The CDR3 DNA follows: TGTGCCAGCAGCTCAACCCGGACAGGTCCTGGGGGTGGCTACACCTTC. This chain uses TRBV7-8 with TRBJ1-2; 7 bases line up with TRBD1. In germline, CDR1 is SGHVS, CDR2 FQNEAQ. The CDR3 covers 16 residues. The V and J ends lost 4 bases and 7 bases, in that order; junction bases with no gene match: 15.

The chain uses TRBV15 and TRBJ1-1; no clear D gene. CDR3 length: 12 residues. The germline V and J ends were trimmed by 4 bases and 4 bases, with 7 bases remaining between them. Per germline, CDR1 LNHNV and CDR2 YYDKDF (reference sequence). The CDR3: CATSMGPTEAFF. Written as DNA, the CDR3 is TGTGCCACCAGCATGGGCCCCACTGAAGCTTTCTTT.

V gene TRBV6-6 combines with J gene TRBJ1-1; D unresolved. The CDR3 spans 14 residues. Trimming pared 2 bases from V and 7 bases from J, leaving 14 bases between. Germline CDR1 and CDR2: MNHNY and SVGAGI (reference sequence). The CDR3 DNA sequence: TGTGCCAGCAGTTACGCTGGATTAACAGTTGAAGCTTTCTTT. As protein: CASSYAGLTVEAFF.

The rearrangement joins TRBV7-9 to TRBJ1-1; TRBD1 might be the D (6 bases). Per the germline V gene, CDR1 is SEHNR and CDR2 is FQNEAQ (reference sequence). The CDR3 runs 14 residues. Trimming took 1 base from V and 5 from J, leaving 11 bases between them. Here the CDR3 reads CASSLEARGTEAFF. For the CDR3, the DNA is TGTGCCAGCAGCTTAGAGGCCAGGGGAACTGAAGCTTTCTTT.

This chain connects TRBV6-4 to TRBJ2-5; D may be TRBD1 (6 bases). The CDR3 consists of 15 residues. Per the germline V gene, CDR1 is MRHNA and CDR2 is SNTAGT. V was clipped by 4 bases and J by 4 bases, with 16 bases between them. CDR3 in DNA: TGTGCCAGCAGTGTTGAGGGGGTTCGGGGAGAGACCCAGTACTTC. Its translation: CASSVEGVRGETQYF.

This chain uses TRBV6-6 with TRBJ1-5; 8 bases line up with TRBD1. Germline loops: CDR1 MNHNY, CDR2 SVGAGI (reference sequence). CDR3 length: 16 residues. V trimming: 0 bases; J trimming: 6 bases; junction bases outside the gene matches: 7. For the CDR3, the DNA is TGTGCCAGCAGTTACTCTACAGGGGGACGGGGTCAGCCCCAGCATTTT. Its protein product is CASSYSTGGRGQPQHF.

J is TRBJ1-6 and V is TRBV2, with unresolved D. The CDR3 runs to 17 residues. V lost 2 bases and J lost 9, with 20 bases in between. Germline lookup yields CDR1 SNHLY and CDR2 FYNNEI. In DNA form, the CDR3 reads TGTGCCAGCAGTGAATACCGGGTCTGGCCGAGTGGTTCACCCCTCCACTTT. Residues: CASSEYRVWPSGSPLHF.

V is TRBV7-9 and J is TRBJ2-7; D is uncertain. CDR3 length: 13 amino acids. The germline gives CDR1 SEHNR, CDR2 FQNEAQ (reference sequence). V lost 5 bases and J lost 6, with 14 bases in between. CDR3 DNA sequence: TGTGCCAGCAGCCCCCGGTACACAGTCGAGCAGTACTTC. This gives the protein CASSPRYTVEQYF.